This T cell receptor beta chain originates from a study of T cell responses to AZD1222 COVID-19 vaccine. Concerning this clone: Its cognate antigen is unknown.

Overall study results and limits: Donors were mostly white British, more females; clonal diversity possibly underestimated.

This CDR3 comprises 14 residues. Germline V gene sequence: CDR1 ENHRY, CDR2 SYGVKD. After removal of 3 bases from V and 2 bases from J, the junction contained 4 bases not matched to a gene. TCRdb's table, derived via immunoSEQ multiplex PCR, lists solely in-frame clones and lacks some. The sample yields 130,000 or so clones, approximately 94% seen once. The sample consisted of peripheral blood, taken on day 0 of AZD1222 vaccination. This clonotype was obtained from an adult in good health. The rearrangement joins TRBV10-3 to TRBJ2-7; 7 nucleotides align to TRBD2. For the CDR3, the DNA is TGTGCCATCAGTGAAGGCGGGAGTACCTACGAGCAGTACTTC. As protein: CAISEGGSTYEQYF.